The clone carrying this TCR beta chain was recorded many times. The sample belongs to a study of patients and donors after allogeneic stem cell transplantation. TCRdb re-called the RT-PCR reads with MiXCR, one entry per CDR3 protein. This sample carries tens of thousands of distinct CDR3 sequences, 5% of them seen once, and the ten largest clones take 2.6%. The TCR sequence derives from a human donor who was either an allogeneic HSCT recipient or a stem cell or donor lymphocyte infusion donor (not recorded which). It is not recorded whose cells these are; they may come from a transplant donor. Sequenced input: blood, either unsorted or a sorted T cell fraction (not recorded which).

This chain's CDR3 is CASSPDSESGYTF. The CDR3 nucleotides read TGTGCCAGCTCACCTGATTCAGAGTCGGGCTACACCTTC. This rearrangement joins TRBV18 to TRBJ1-2; no clear D gene. The CDR3 totals 13 residues. Per the germline V gene, CDR1 is KGHSH and CDR2 is LQKENI. The germline V and J ends were trimmed by 3 bases and 8 bases, with 13 bases remaining between them. The variable domain in full, completed from reference TRBV18 and TRBJ1-2, reads NAGVMQNPRHLVRRRGQEARLRCSPMKGHSHVYWYRQLPEEGLKFMVYLQKENIIDESGMPKERFSAEFPKEGPSILRIQQVVRGDSAAYFCASSPDSESGYTFGSGTRLTVV.